These 2 T cell receptor beta chains share one sample of origin, sequenced in a study of blood T cell repertoires in COVID-19. Sequencing used immunoSEQ multiplex PCR; TCRdb keeps in-frame clones, though not all of them. The profile covers some 150,000 clones, with around 79% appearing a single time and around 5% taken by the ten largest. Sequences were obtained from peripheral blood. Every receptor here comes from a woman in her 70s with COVID-19, enrolled during active disease.

The chain joins TRBV14 to TRBJ2-1; TRBD2 agrees at 12 bases. With V trimmed by 4 bases and J by 3 bases, 7 bases remained unmatched. Germline V gene lookup returns CDR1 SGHDN and CDR2 FVKESK. The CDR3 is 17 amino acids. This chain's CDR3 is CASSLRTSGANYNEQFF. The CDR3 region has the DNA TGTGCCAGCAGCCTACGGACTAGCGGGGCGAACTACAATGAGCAGTTCTTC.

This sequence joins TRBV24-1 and TRBJ1-2; tentative D call: TRBD1 (6 bases). The CDR3 loop spans 14 amino acids. Germline CDR1 reads KGHDR; CDR2 reads SFDVKD. The V end was cut by 7 bases, the J end by 1 base, with 12 bases between. This CDR3 reads CATSSQQGNYGYTF. The CDR3 DNA reads as TGTGCCACCAGCTCTCAACAGGGTAACTATGGCTACACCTTC.